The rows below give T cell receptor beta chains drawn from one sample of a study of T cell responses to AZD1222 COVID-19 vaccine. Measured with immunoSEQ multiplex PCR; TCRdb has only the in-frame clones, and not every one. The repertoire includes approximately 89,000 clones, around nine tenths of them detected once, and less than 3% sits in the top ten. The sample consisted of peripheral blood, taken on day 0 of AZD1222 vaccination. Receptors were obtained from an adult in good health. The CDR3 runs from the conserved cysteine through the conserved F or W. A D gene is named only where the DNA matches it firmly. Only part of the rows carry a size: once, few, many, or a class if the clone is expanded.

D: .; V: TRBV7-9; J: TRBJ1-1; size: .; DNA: TGTGCCAGCAGCCGTTGGGGGTCGGGGGGCCCGAACACTGAAGCTTTCTTT; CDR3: CASSRWGSGGPNTEAFF
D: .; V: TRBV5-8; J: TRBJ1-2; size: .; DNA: TGTGCCAGCAGCTTGCGGGGGGAAGGCTACACCTTC; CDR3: CASSLRGEGYTF
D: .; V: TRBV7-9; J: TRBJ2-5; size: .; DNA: TGTGCCAGCAGCGACCACAGGGTCCAAGAGACCCAGTACTTC; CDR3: CASSDHRVQETQYF
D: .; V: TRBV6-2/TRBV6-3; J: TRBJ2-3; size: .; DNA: TGTGCCAGCAGTTACAGGGTCGGTACGCAGTATTTT; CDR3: CASSYRVGTQYF
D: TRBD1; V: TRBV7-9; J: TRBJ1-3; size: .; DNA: TGTGCCAGCAGCGCCACAGGGGGCGAAAACACCATATATTTT; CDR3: CASSATGGENTIYF
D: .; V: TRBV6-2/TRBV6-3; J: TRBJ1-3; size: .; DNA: TGTGCCAGCAGTTACTCGCGCGGCCCTGGAAACACCATATATTTT; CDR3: CASSYSRGPGNTIYF
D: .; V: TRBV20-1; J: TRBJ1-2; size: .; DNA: TGCAGCACCCCGGGTTCTACCTTC; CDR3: CSTPGSTF
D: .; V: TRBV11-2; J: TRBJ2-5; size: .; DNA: TGTGCCAGCAGCGACGGACTTCAAGAGACCCAGTACTTC; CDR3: CASSDGLQETQYF
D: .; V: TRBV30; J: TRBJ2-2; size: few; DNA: TGTGCCTGGAGGCGCGGGTACACCGGGGAGCTGTTTTTT; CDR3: CAWRRGYTGELFF
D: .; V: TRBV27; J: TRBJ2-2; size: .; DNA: TGTGCCAGCAGTTTATCGGGGACAATCAGGAACACCGGGGAGCTGTTTTTT; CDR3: CASSLSGTIRNTGELFF
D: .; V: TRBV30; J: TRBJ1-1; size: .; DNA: TGTGCGACGGACCTGAACACTGAAGCTTTCTTT; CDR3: CATDLNTEAFF
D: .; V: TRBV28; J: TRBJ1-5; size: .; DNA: TGTGCCAGCAGTTTATCAGGCTGGGCCAGGGAGAGCAATCAGCCCCAGCATTTT; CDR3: CASSLSGWARESNQPQHF